This T cell receptor beta chain appears in the sequencing data of a study of T cell clusters in autoimmune cytopenias. General study findings and limits: TRB repertoire shifts in secondary cytopenia and chronic lymphocytic leukemia mostly reflected lymphoma, not autoimmunity.

TRB was amplified by touch-down multiplex PCR, primer pools A and B combined. TCRdb re-called the multiplex PCR reads; one entry per CDR3 protein, DNA not given. Its table records 1,500 to 2,000 distinct CDR3 sequences. TRB was amplified from about 260 ng of peripheral blood genomic DNA per sample. In the case of this clonotype: Its matching antigen is unknown.

The clonotype was recovered from a human donor with an autoimmune cytopenia or autoimmune hepatitis (not recorded which). Source material: peripheral blood.

CDR3 loop: CASTAGGAYNSPLHF. The J gene is TRBJ1-6, the V gene TRBV28. The CDR3 totals 15 residues. Germline CDR1 and CDR2: MDHEN and SYDVKM.